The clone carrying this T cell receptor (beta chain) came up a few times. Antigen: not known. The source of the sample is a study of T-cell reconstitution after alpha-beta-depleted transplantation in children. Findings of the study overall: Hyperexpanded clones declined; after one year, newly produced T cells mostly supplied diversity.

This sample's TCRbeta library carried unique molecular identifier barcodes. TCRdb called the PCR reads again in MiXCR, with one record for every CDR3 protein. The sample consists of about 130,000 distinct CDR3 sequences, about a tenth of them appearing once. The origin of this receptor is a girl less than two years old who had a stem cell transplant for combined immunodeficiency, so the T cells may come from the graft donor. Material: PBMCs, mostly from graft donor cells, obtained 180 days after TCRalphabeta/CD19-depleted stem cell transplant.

In nucleotides, the CDR3 is TGTGCCAGCAGCCCCCTGGATCTAGCGGGAGCCTCCTACAATGAGCAGTTCTTC. It translates to CASSPLDLAGASYNEQFF. The V gene is TRBV7-7, the J gene TRBJ2-1; 10 bases line up with TRBD2. The CDR3 totals 18 residues. The germline V gene encodes CDR1 SSHAT and CDR2 FNYEAQ (reference sequence). V lost 5 bases to trimming and J lost 0 bases; unmatched junction nucleotides: 10.